One and the same sample provided the 9 T cell receptor beta chains below, sequenced in a study of blood T cell repertoires in COVID-19. Some clones are missing from TCRdb's copy, which holds only in-frame ones; the method was immunoSEQ multiplex PCR. The profile shows around 200,000 clones, around four fifths of them singletons. Source material: peripheral blood. These TCRs come from a man aged 35-49 years with active or convalescent COVID-19.

The chain employs TRBV15 and TRBJ2-3, with D possibly TRBD2 on 5 matching bases. Germline V CDR1 and CDR2: LNHNV, YYDKDF (reference sequence). V was cut by 0 bases and J by 2 bases, with 9 bases left in between. The CDR3 sequence is 15 residues long. This chain's CDR3 is CATSRDGIDTDTQYF. Here the CDR3 DNA reads TGTGCCACCAGCAGAGACGGGATTGACACAGATACGCAGTATTTT.

The table lists this clone with a few counts. The chain is built from TRBV19 and TRBJ2-7; TRBD2 matches 12 bases. CDR1 and CDR2 (germline): LNHDA, SQIVND (reference sequence). The CDR3 is 15 amino acids. The V segment lost 5 bases and the J segment 1 base; nucleotides outside the gene matches: 3. CDR3 DNA sequence: TGTGCCAGTAGTTTTGGACTAGCGGGGTCCTACGAGCAGTACTTC. It yields the protein CASSFGLAGSYEQYF.

The rearrangement links TRBV6-5 to TRBJ1-5; possibly TRBD1 for D (5 bases). V gave up 4 bases and J gave up 2 bases, with 12 bases separating them. CDR3 length equals 15 residues. Germline CDR1 is MNHEY and CDR2 is SVGAGI. CDR3 residues: CASSSTALGNQPQHF. The CDR3 region has the DNA TGTGCCAGCAGTTCGACAGCTCTTGGCAATCAGCCCCAGCATTTT.

This clone has only one observation. V and J are TRBV7-2 and TRBJ2-1; 10 nucleotides match TRBD2. The CDR3 extends over 17 amino acids. In germline, CDR1 is SGHTA, CDR2 FQGNSA. The ends lost 1 base at V and 6 bases at J; junction bases unmatched: 9. The CDR3 DNA reads TGTGCCAGCAGCTTAGTAGTCCTAGCGGGGGTGTTCAATGAGCAGTTCTTC. Its translation is CASSLVVLAGVFNEQFF.

The table lists this clone with a count of one. The rearrangement joins TRBV7-9 to TRBJ2-3; 9 positions match TRBD1. The CDR3 length is 15 residues. Germline V gene data show CDR1 as SEHNR and CDR2 as FQNEAQ (reference sequence). Trimming took 4 bases from V and 4 from J; bases not matched to a gene: 6. CDR3 region: CASSSRDRDPDTQYF. The CDR3 DNA is TGTGCCAGCAGCTCCCGGGACAGGGACCCAGATACGCAGTATTTT.

This sequence joins TRBV19 and TRBJ2-1, with 15 bases matching TRBD2. Germline CDR1 LNHDA, CDR2 SQIVND (reference sequence). This CDR3 spans 18 amino acids. Losses at the gene ends were 8 bases for V and 0 bases for J; bases not matched to a gene: 8. The CDR3 here is CASGGLAGGFSSYNEQFF. The CDR3 nucleotides read TGTGCCAGTGGGGGACTAGCGGGGGGTTTCAGCTCCTACAATGAGCAGTTCTTC. Together with reference TRBV19 and TRBJ2-1, the CDR3 gives the full variable domain: DGGITQSPKYLFRKEGQNVTLSCEQNLNHDAMYWYRQDPGQGLRLIYYSQIVNDFQKGDIAEGYSVSREKKESFPLTVTSAQKNPTAFYLCASGGLAGGFSSYNEQFFGPGTRLTVL.

The V call is TRBV4-3, the J call TRBJ2-3, with 13 nucleotides matching TRBD2. The CDR3 length is 15 residues. Germline values: CDR1 LGHNA, CDR2 YSLEER. V was pared by 1 base and J by 5 bases, with 0 bases of the junction left unmatched. CDR3 bases: TGCGCCAGCAGCCAAGGGACTAGCGGGGGAGATACGCAGTATTTT. Translation gives CASSQGTSGGDTQYF.

The J gene is TRBJ2-3, the V gene TRBV6-6, with D possibly TRBD2 on 5 matching bases. The V gene's germline CDR1 is MNHNY and CDR2 SVGAGI (reference sequence). Trimming cost V 5 bases and J 3 bases, with 12 bases left between them. The CDR3 has 14 amino acids. The CDR3 loop reads CASSPHERTDTQYF. CDR3 in DNA: TGTGCCAGCAGTCCCCATGAGCGGACAGATACGCAGTATTTT.

CDR3 nucleotide sequence: TGTGCCAGTAGTGTCGGAGAGACCCAGTACTTC. This sequence encodes CASSVGETQYF. V is TRBV19 and J is TRBJ2-5; unclear D gene. The CDR3 totals 11 residues. Germline CDR1 reads LNHDA; CDR2 reads SQIVND (reference sequence). The V and J ends lost 5 bases and 4 bases respectively, with 5 bases between them.